These 13 T cell receptor beta chains were sequenced from one sample in a study of blood T cell repertoires in COVID-19. Sequenced by immunoSEQ multiplex PCR; TCRdb stores in-frame clones only, minus some. The repertoire consists of about 200,000 clones, with 82% occurring once and the leading ten covering around 5.2%. Material for sequencing was PBMCs or T cells enriched from blood (not recorded which). These receptors all come from a woman aged 55-69 years with acute COVID-19.

CDR3 amino acids: CASSTGQGPHTEAFF. The CDR3 DNA is TGCGCCAGCAGCACGGGACAGGGACCTCACACTGAAGCTTTCTTT. The V gene is TRBV5-1, the J gene TRBJ1-1; 9 bases map to TRBD1. This CDR3 is 15 amino acids long. CDR1 and CDR2 (germline): SGHRS, YFSETQ. V lost 4 bases and J lost 3; bases outside the gene matches: 7.

This clone was counted a few times. The rearrangement links TRBV6-2 or TRBV6-3 to TRBJ1-5; D is uncertain. This CDR3 has 12 residues. Germline loops: CDR1 MNHEY, CDR2 SVGEGT. Trimming pared 2 bases from V and 7 bases from J, leaving 6 bases between. Here the CDR3 reads CASSYEVQPQHF. For the CDR3, the DNA is TGTGCCAGCAGTTACGAGGTACAGCCCCAGCATTTT.

The rearrangement uses TRBV20-1 and TRBJ2-1, with no clear D. The CDR3 totals 16 residues. Germline assignment: CDR1 DFQATT and CDR2 SNEGSKA (reference sequence). V gave up 3 bases and J gave up 7 bases, with 22 bases separating them. DNA for the CDR3: TGCAGTGCTAGTACGTGGGTGACTGGAGTCGTAAATGAGCAGTTCTTC. It translates to CSASTWVTGVVNEQFF.

The chain is built from TRBV4-1 and TRBJ1-1, with 10 bases fitting TRBD1. The CDR3 length is 20 residues. CDR1 and CDR2 (germline): MGHRA, YSYEKL. V dropped 0 bases and J dropped 3; count of bases not matched to a gene: 16. In nucleotides, the CDR3 is TGCGCCAGCAGCCAAGAGTCTGAGACAGGGGGCTACTTGCGGGACACTGAAGCTTTCTTT. This gives the protein CASSQESETGGYLRDTEAFF.

V usage is TRBV19 and J usage is TRBJ1-2; D is ambiguous. Trimming took off 3 bases at V and 1 base at J, with 9 bases between the two ends. CDR1 is LNHDA and CDR2 is SQIVND in the germline V gene (reference sequence). This CDR3 is built from 14 residues. CDR3 amino acids: CASSIPGFNYGYTF. The CDR3 coding sequence is TGTGCCAGTAGTATTCCCGGGTTTAACTATGGCTACACCTTC.

This clone has more than one count but fewer than ten. V and J are TRBV24-1 and TRBJ2-5; weak D call: TRBD1 (6 bases). The CDR3 loop spans 13 amino acids. Germline CDR1 is KGHDR and CDR2 is SFDVKD. The V end lost 3 bases, the J end lost 5 bases, and 9 bases lay between the germline ends. This chain's CDR3 is CATSDTGLETQYF. In nucleotides, the CDR3 is TGTGCCACCAGTGATACAGGGCTGGAGACCCAGTACTTC.

The rearrangement uses TRBV27 and TRBJ1-6, with D perhaps TRBD1 (5 bases). V was cut by 0 bases and J by 9 bases, with 12 bases left in between. The germline V gene encodes CDR1 MNHEY and CDR2 SMNVEV (reference sequence). The CDR3 sequence is 15 residues long. The CDR3 DNA sequence: TGTGCCAGCAGTTTATCCAGGGCCGGGAGTTCACCCCTCCACTTT. Translating gives CASSLSRAGSSPLHF.

The chain employs TRBV19 and TRBJ2-3; TRBD1 matches 9 bases. CDR1 and CDR2 (germline): LNHDA, SQIVND (reference sequence). V lost 6 bases and J lost 9; bases outside the gene matches: 4. The CDR3 totals 12 residues. In DNA form, the CDR3 reads TGTGCCAGTAGAACAGGGGGCGGAACGCAGTATTTT. It yields the protein CASRTGGGTQYF.

The J gene is TRBJ2-7, the V gene TRBV7-6; 8 nucleotides match TRBD2. This CDR3 comprises 14 residues. In germline, CDR1 is SGHVS, CDR2 FNYEAQ. J was trimmed by 1 base and V by 3 bases; bases with no gene match: 2. The CDR3 DNA reads TGTGCCAGCAGCTTCGCGGGAGGTTCCTACGAGCAGTACTTC. It is translated as CASSFAGGSYEQYF.

This rearrangement joins TRBV12-5 to TRBJ1-1; maybe TRBD1 (6 bases). Germline V gene data show CDR1 as LGHNT and CDR2 as FRNRAP. The CDR3 is made up of 14 amino acids. V was clipped by 1 base and J by 3 bases, with 9 bases between them. The CDR3 bases are TGTGCTAGTGGTTTGGGAGGGGGGGACACTGAAGCTTTCTTT. Protein sequence: CASGLGGGDTEAFF.

CDR3 sequence: CASSLFTSGGNEQFF. CDR3 DNA sequence: TGTGCCAGCAGCTTATTCACTAGCGGAGGGAATGAGCAGTTCTTC. The chain joins TRBV7-2 to TRBJ2-1; TRBD2 agrees at 8 bases. The CDR3 length is 15 residues. With V trimmed by 2 bases and J by 7 bases, 7 bases remained unmatched. Germline CDR1 is SGHTA and CDR2 is FQGNSA.

This rearrangement joins TRBV7-2 to TRBJ1-2, with D tentatively TRBD1 (5 bases). The ends were cut back, 4 bases at V and 8 bases at J, with 26 bases in the middle. The CDR3 runs 17 residues. Germline V gives CDR1 SGHTA, CDR2 FQGNSA. The CDR3 region has the DNA TGTGCCAGCAGCTCACCGGGACTCGAACTGCCACGTCCAGGCTACACCTTC. Its protein product is CASSSPGLELPRPGYTF.

This chain links TRBV7-8 with TRBJ2-7, with D tentatively TRBD2 (6 bases). Germline V gene lookup returns CDR1 SGHVS and CDR2 FQNEAQ. The ends were cut back, 0 bases at V and 9 bases at J, with 6 bases in the middle. The CDR3 extends over 11 amino acids. This CDR3 is CASSLAEGQYF. The CDR3 bases are TGTGCCAGCAGCTTAGCGGAGGGGCAGTACTTC.